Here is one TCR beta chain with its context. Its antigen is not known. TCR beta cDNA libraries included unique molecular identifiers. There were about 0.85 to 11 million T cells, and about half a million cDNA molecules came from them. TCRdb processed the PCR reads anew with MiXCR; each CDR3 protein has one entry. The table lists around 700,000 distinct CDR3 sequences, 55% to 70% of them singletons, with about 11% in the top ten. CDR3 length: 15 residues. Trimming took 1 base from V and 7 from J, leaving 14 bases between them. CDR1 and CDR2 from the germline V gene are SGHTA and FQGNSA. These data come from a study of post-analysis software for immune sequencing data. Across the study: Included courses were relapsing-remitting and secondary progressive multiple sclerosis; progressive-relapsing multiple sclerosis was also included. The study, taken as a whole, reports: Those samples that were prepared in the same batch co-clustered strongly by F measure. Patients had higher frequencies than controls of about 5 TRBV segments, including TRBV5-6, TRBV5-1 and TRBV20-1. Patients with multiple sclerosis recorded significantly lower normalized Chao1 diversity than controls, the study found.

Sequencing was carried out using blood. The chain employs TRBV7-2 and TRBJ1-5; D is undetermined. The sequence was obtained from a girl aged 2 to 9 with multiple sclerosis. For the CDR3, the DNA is TGTGCCAGCAGCTTAGGGTGGGGTGGAGGGCAGCCCCAGCATTTT. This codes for CASSLGWGGGQPQHF.